A single sample is the source of the 18 T cell receptor beta chains below, sequenced in a study of CD8+CD57+ T cells in acquired aplastic anemia. The template used for profiling TCR beta VDJ and CDR3 was genomic DNA. TCRdb analysed the reads with MiXCR anew, one entry per CDR3 protein. This sample has some 200,000 distinct CDR3 sequences, with 48% found just once. Sequenced patients had shown CD8+CD57+ cell expansion by flow cytometry. Specimen: sorted CD4+, CD8+, or CD8+CD57+ T cells (not recorded which) from PBMCs. These receptor sequences come from a human donor with aplastic anemia.

Concerning this clonotype itself: This may be a read error: a much more frequent sequence differs by one nucleotide. The CDR3 region has the DNA TGTGCCAGTATCCCTAAACTAGCGGGAGGGCCCTCTAATGAGCAGTTCTTC. This codes for CASIPKLAGGPSNEQFF. The genes are TRBV19 and TRBJ2-1, with TRBD2 matching over 13 bases. CDR3 length equals 17 residues. V was clipped by 7 bases and J by 7 bases; unmatched bases: 13. Germline CDR1 is LNHDA and CDR2 is SQIVND (reference sequence).

This clonotype was picked up one time. The chain is built from TRBV5-1 and TRBJ2-7; D tentatively reads TRBD1 or TRBD2 (5 bases each). Germline CDR1 reads SGHRS; CDR2 reads YFSETQ. V dropped 4 bases and J dropped 0 bases, with 14 bases sitting between them. This CDR3 comprises 15 residues. The CDR3 loop reads CASSRDTGASYEQYF. The CDR3 DNA follows: TGCGCCAGCAGCCGAGATACCGGGGCCTCCTACGAGCAGTACTTC.

Regarding this clonotype: This could be a read error, since a much larger clone is one nucleotide away. CDR3 in amino acids: CASSLGRAVGGYTF. CDR3 nucleotides: TGTGCCAGCAGCCTAGGCAGGGCAGTCGGGGGCTACACCTTC. This rearrangement joins TRBV2 to TRBJ1-2, with D perhaps TRBD1 (5 bases). CDR3 length: 14 residues. The V and J ends lost 6 bases and 8 bases respectively, with 19 bases between them. Looked up from germline, CDR1 is SNHLY and CDR2 is FYNNEI.

J is TRBJ2-7 and V is TRBV11-2; 8 nucleotides align to TRBD2. The V gene's germline CDR1 is SGHAT and CDR2 FQNNGV. The CDR3 runs to 18 residues. V gave up 0 bases and J gave up 4 bases; unmatched junction bases: 14. CDR3 residues: CASSLDSPLAAFFYEQYF. As DNA, the CDR3 is TGTGCCAGCAGCTTAGATTCCCCACTAGCGGCGTTCTTTTACGAGCAGTACTTC.

The chain has TRBV10-3 and TRBJ2-7, with a possible D match to TRBD1 (5 bases). The CDR3 spans 14 residues. V was cut by 2 bases and J by 0 bases, with 8 bases left in between. Germline CDR1 and CDR2: ENHRY and SYGVKD. CDR3 residues: CAISERQHSYEQYF. The CDR3 nucleotides are TGTGCCATCAGTGAGAGACAGCACTCCTACGAGCAGTACTTC.

The chain carries TRBV20-1 and TRBJ1-4; D unclear. This CDR3 comprises 12 residues. With 3 bases removed from V and 7 bases from J, the gap between germline ends came to 9 bases. Germline CDR1 is DFQATT and CDR2 is SNEGSKA (reference sequence). In DNA, the CDR3 is TGCAGTGCTAGCGGATCGACTGAAAAACTGTTTTTT. It specifies CSASGSTEKLFF.

Ten or more counts support this clonotype. CDR3 nucleotide sequence: TGTGCCAGCAGTGAAGCGAGGGTTAACTATGGCTACACCTTC. Protein: CASSEARVNYGYTF. The chain combines TRBV2 with TRBJ1-2; no reliable D call. Trimming shortened V by 0 bases and J by 1 base, and 6 bases separated the two germline ends. The CDR3 has 14 residues. Germline-derived CDR1 and CDR2 are SNHLY and FYNNEI.

V usage is TRBV20-1 and J usage is TRBJ2-7, with D perhaps being TRBD1 or TRBD2 (5 bases each). The CDR3 has 11 amino acids. Per the germline V gene, CDR1 is DFQATT and CDR2 is SNEGSKA (reference sequence). The V end lost 8 bases, the J end lost 2 bases, and 10 bases lay between the germline ends. The CDR3 sequence: CSPGSTYEQYF. DNA for the CDR3: TGCAGTCCAGGGAGCACCTACGAGCAGTACTTC.

This clonotype appeared a single time. This rearrangement joins TRBV5-1 to TRBJ1-5; D possibly corresponds to TRBD1 (5 bases). The CDR3 is 15 amino acids. V lost 4 bases and J lost 5, with 16 bases in between. Germline V lookup: CDR1 SGHRS, CDR2 YFSETQ. The CDR3 loop is CASSLDGGDHQPQHF. The CDR3 DNA reads as TGCGCCAGCAGCCTCGACGGGGGGGACCATCAGCCCCAGCATTTT. The full variable domain, in which reference TRBV5-1 and TRBJ1-5 provide the parts outside the CDR3, is KAGVTQTPRYLIKTRGQQVTLSCSPISGHRSVSWYQQTPGQGLQFLFEYFSETQRNKGNFPGRFSGRQFSNSRSEMNVSTLELGDSALYLCASSLDGGDHQPQHFGDGTRLSIL.

This clonotype came up many times. A junction end diverges from the germline sequence, so it may reflect a read error. This chain uses TRBV6-6 with TRBJ1-1; D is possibly TRBD1 (5 bases). The CDR3 loop spans 14 amino acids. Germline V gives CDR1 MNHNY, CDR2 SVGAGI (reference sequence). CDR3 loop: CASSRGRVKTEAFF. The CDR3 region has the DNA TGTGCCAGCAGCCGGGGCAGGGTGAAGACTGAAGCTTTCTTT.

The V and J genes are TRBV24-1 and TRBJ2-6; weak D call: TRBD2 (5 bases). The V gene lost 4 bases and the J gene lost 2 bases, with 11 bases spanning the gap. The CDR3 runs 16 residues. Germline V gives CDR1 KGHDR, CDR2 SFDVKD. CDR3 sequence reads: CATSDPSLPGANVLTF. The CDR3 DNA follows: TGTGCCACCAGTGACCCTAGCCTCCCTGGGGCCAACGTCCTGACTTTC.

The chain combines TRBV4-2 with TRBJ1-6; D gene ambiguous. CDR1 LGHNA and CDR2 YNFKEQ come from the germline V gene. The CDR3 is 14 amino acids. V shed 0 bases and J shed 10 bases, with 10 bases lying between them. CDR3 DNA: TGTGCCAGCAGCCAAGATCTCGAGAGATCACCCCTCCACTTT. Protein: CASSQDLERSPLHF.

This clonotype was counted at least ten times. The genes are TRBV20-1 and TRBJ1-1, with D possibly matching TRBD1 (6 bases). V lost 3 bases and J 0 bases, leaving 14 bases between the germline ends. Germline assignment: CDR1 DFQATT and CDR2 SNEGSKA (reference sequence). The CDR3 runs to 15 residues. The CDR3 DNA is TGCAGTGCTAGTAGGCAGGGGATCTTGAACACTGAAGCTTTCTTT. Translating it yields CSASRQGILNTEAFF.

The genes are TRBV14 and TRBJ1-6, with 9 bases that match TRBD1. This CDR3 is built from 21 residues. V was pared by 0 bases and J by 0 bases, with 12 bases of the junction left unmatched. CDR1 is SGHDN, CDR2 FVKESK, per germline. The CDR3 sequence: CASSQEVIGQGWFSYNSPLHF. CDR3 DNA: TGTGCCAGCAGCCAAGAGGTGATAGGACAGGGGTGGTTCTCCTATAATTCACCCCTCCACTTT. Full variable domain (missing parts from reference TRBV14 and TRBJ1-6): EAGVTQFPSHSVIEKGQTVTLRCDPISGHDNLYWYRRVMGKEIKFLLHFVKESKQDESGMPNNRFLAERTGGTYSTLKVQPAELEDSGVYFCASSQEVIGQGWFSYNSPLHFGNGTRLTVT.

This clonotype was found many times. The V and J genes are TRBV20-1 and TRBJ2-7; 11 positions match TRBD1. V trimming: 5 bases; J trimming: 7 bases; junction bases outside the gene matches: 7. Germline-derived CDR1 and CDR2 are DFQATT and SNEGSKA (reference sequence). There are 13 residues in the CDR3. The CDR3 reads CSAHRDRGSEQYF. In DNA, the CDR3 is TGCAGTGCTCACCGGGACAGGGGGAGTGAGCAGTACTTC.

V gene TRBV7-8 combines with J gene TRBJ2-7; TRBD1 might be the D (5 bases). The CDR3 totals 13 residues. Trimming left V 5 bases short and J 2 bases short, with 10 bases between. Germline-derived CDR1 and CDR2 are SGHVS and FQNEAQ. This CDR3 is CASSGWGPYEQYF. CDR3 nucleotides: TGTGCCAGCAGCGGTTGGGGCCCCTACGAGCAGTACTTC.

This clonotype was picked up many times. The genes are TRBV6-4 and TRBJ2-7, with 10 bases matching TRBD2. V dropped 6 bases and J dropped 3; count of bases not matched to a gene: 8. CDR3 length: 15 amino acids. Germline V gives CDR1 MRHNA, CDR2 SNTAGT. CDR3 in amino acids: CASRSPSGSFYEQYF. In nucleotides, the CDR3 is TGTGCCAGCAGGAGCCCTAGCGGGAGTTTCTACGAGCAGTACTTC.

The sample holds many counts of this clonotype. The chain recombines TRBV20-1 with TRBJ1-5; D not resolved. This CDR3 region has 15 residues. V gave up 3 bases and J gave up 1 base, with 13 bases separating them. The germline CDR1 and CDR2 sequences are DFQATT and SNEGSKA (reference sequence). The CDR3 here is CSASSGYGSNQPQHF. The CDR3 bases are TGCAGTGCTAGTTCCGGGTATGGCAGCAATCAGCCCCAGCATTTT.